This T cell receptor (beta chain) was recorded in a study of blood T cell repertoires in COVID-19 (dated by TCRdb to between 2020 and 2021). With respect to the entire study: Samples covering the acute and convalescent phases of COVID-19 were provided by collaborators in the United States, Italy and Spain. The prospective study material was composed of cDNA or gDNA derived from T cells, B-cell-depleted T cells, or PBMCs. Subjects who had been exposed to COVID-19, were actively infected with it, or had recovered from it provided the deeply sampled blood TCRbeta repertoires that made up the dataset. A freely available public database, intended as a resource for researchers studying the immune response to SARS-CoV-2, is where the repertoires were released. Samples came from the ongoing ImmuneRACE study (first 160 participants) plus 1,254 subjects from 6 global collaborators. Nearly every sample came with metadata listing a de-identified subject ID, COVID-19 status, age in years and sex. Where HLA class I and class II types were available, the types were taken from metadata supplied by the sample provider, not from assay-based typing. The paper's findings and limits, for the study overall: The amount of clinical and demographic metadata varied by source and participant and was provided uncurated.

The immunoSEQ Assay, a bias-controlled multiplex PCR, was used to amplify TCRbeta CDR3 regions from genomic DNA. The published analysis was carried out like this. The number of nucleated cells in each sample was estimated from the amplification of reference gene primers within the assay. To quantify the absolute abundance of each unique TCRbeta CDR3 rearrangement, sequence reads were collapsed and filtered. Productive Simpson clonality was computed per sample as the square root of Simpson's diversity index over productive rearrangements. Held by TCRdb, this immuneACCESS table contains in-frame sequences only and omits some clones. Under half of the omission traces to an unresolved V gene where checked; the cause of the rest is unknown. From that table come the V and J calls and clone size; the DNA was used to work out D and trimming. The sample profile shows 100,000 or so clones; 65% to 90% of them were found once. Clones ranked in the top ten supply 2.7% of the sample.

Comment on this clone: Its antigen has not been determined. Per-base qualities were not stored, and no clone one base away is much larger.

In the prospective study, participants were about 18 to 100 years old, resided in approximately 22 geographic areas of the United States, and were enrolled through a virtual design. In the prospective study, participants were assigned to cohorts based on the clinical history participants reported in a screening survey and a study questionnaire. Recovered participants in ImmuneRACE Cohort 3 were defined as having two consecutive negative NP/OP PCR tests, clearance from a healthcare professional, or resolution of symptoms. Each participant in the prospective study had whole blood, serum and a nasopharyngeal or oropharyngeal swab collected by mobile phlebotomists. Over a 2-month period, participants in the prospective study had the option of providing additional blood draws and questionnaires. Blood samples from the prospective study were shipped frozen or at room temperature prior to DNA extraction.

Via the germline V gene (reference sequence), CDR1 is LNHDA and CDR2 SQIVND. From its cysteine to its phenylalanine, the CDR3 spans 16 amino acids. Just the 48-base CDR3 DNA is kept, in frame starting at base 1. Germline trimming: 6 bases from V, 12 bases from J; junction bases outside gene matches: 13. The receptor was isolated from a woman in her fifties or sixties who had recovered from COVID-19. The sequence links TRBV19 to TRBJ2-1, with 14 bases aligning to TRBD2. Sample: PBMCs or T cells enriched from blood (not recorded which). CDR3 loop: CASRNTGTSGRRAQFF. In nucleotides, the sequence is TGTGCCAGTAGGAACACCGGGACTAGCGGGAGAAGGGCGCAGTTCTTC.